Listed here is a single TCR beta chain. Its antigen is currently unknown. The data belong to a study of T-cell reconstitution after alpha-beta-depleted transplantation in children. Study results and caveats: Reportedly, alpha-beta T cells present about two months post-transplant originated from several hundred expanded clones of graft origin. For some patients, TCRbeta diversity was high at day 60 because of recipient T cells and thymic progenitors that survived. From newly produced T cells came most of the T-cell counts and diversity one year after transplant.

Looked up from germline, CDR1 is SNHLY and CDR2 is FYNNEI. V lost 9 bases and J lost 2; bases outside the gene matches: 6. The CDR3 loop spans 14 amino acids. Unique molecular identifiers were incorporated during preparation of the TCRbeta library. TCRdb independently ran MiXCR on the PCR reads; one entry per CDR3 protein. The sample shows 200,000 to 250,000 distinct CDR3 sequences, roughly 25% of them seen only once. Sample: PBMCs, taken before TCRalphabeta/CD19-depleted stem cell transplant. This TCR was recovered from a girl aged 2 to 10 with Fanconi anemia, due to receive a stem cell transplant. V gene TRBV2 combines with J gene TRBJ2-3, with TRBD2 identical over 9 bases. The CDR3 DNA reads TGTGCCAGAAAGCGGGGGGCATACACAGATACGCAGTATTTT. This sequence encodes CARKRGAYTDTQYF.